This T cell receptor (beta chain) is drawn from a study of identical twins. Germline lookup yields CDR1 SGHRS and CDR2 YFSETQ. The ends lost 7 bases at V and 2 bases at J; junction bases unmatched: 12. The CDR3 consists of 16 residues. TCRdb fed the 5' RACE reads into MiXCR, producing one record per CDR3 protein. The profile shows hundreds of thousands of distinct CDR3 sequences, about 9.4% of them singletons. These data also featured in a second study, about yellow fever vaccine responses in identical twins.

Sequencing input: PBMCs. J is TRBJ2-3 and V is TRBV5-1, with 8 bases lining up with TRBD1. The source of this sequence is a woman under 30 in good health. The CDR3 is CASSQDRASPTDTQYF. The DNA of the CDR3 is TGCGCCAGCTCCCAGGACAGGGCCTCGCCCACAGATACGCAGTATTTT.